This entry is about one T cell receptor (beta chain). CD45RO-negative, CCR7-selected cells formed the naive CD8 fraction, which excluded terminally differentiated effector memory CD45RA+ cells. TCRdb's table, derived via immunoSEQ multiplex PCR, lists solely in-frame clones and lacks some. The sample includes some 2,100,000 clones, about 93% of them seen just once. The germline V and J ends were trimmed by 5 bases and 3 bases, with 18 bases remaining between them. Germline assignment: CDR1 SGHVS and CDR2 FQNEAQ. There are 16 residues in the CDR3. The data were obtained in a study of shared clonotypes between healthy human individuals. Overall study context: CD4 naive and memory got three plates each, CD8 naive two, CD8 memory one.

Source material: naive CD8+ T cells from PBMCs. This chain connects TRBV7-8 to TRBJ2-3; D could derive from TRBD1 or TRBD2 (5 bases each). The sequence was obtained from a man aged 18-30 years in good health. Some clones in this sample may be carry-over from other donors' samples. This CDR3 reads CASSARGTRWTDTQYF. The DNA of the CDR3 is TGTGCCAGCAGCGCGAGAGGGACCCGCTGGACAGATACGCAGTATTTT. The variable domain in full, completed from reference TRBV7-8 and TRBJ2-3, reads GAGVSQSPRYKVAKRGQDVALRCDPISGHVSLFWYQQALGQGPEFLTYFQNEAQLDKSGLPSDRFFAERPEGSVSTLKIQRTQQEDSAVYLCASSARGTRWTDTQYFGPGTRLTVL.